The clone carrying this T cell receptor (beta chain) was detected only a few times. This sample was taken from a study of CD8+CD57+ T cells in acquired aplastic anemia. Germline CDR1 and CDR2: KGHDR and SFDVKD. Trimming cost V 9 bases and J 5 bases; bases outside gene matches: 7. This CDR3 has 15 amino acids. Profiling that covered TCR beta VDJ and CDR3 relied on genomic DNA as its template. MiXCR, applied by TCRdb to the reads, yields one record per CDR3 protein. The sample yields more than 150,000 distinct CDR3 sequences, 45% to 60% seen once. Individuals selected for sequencing had exhibited CD8+CD57+ cell expansion on flow cytometry. Among the patients, none had received any therapy at the time of blood sampling.

The sample was sorted CD4+, CD8+, or CD8+CD57+ T cells (not recorded which) from PBMCs. The receptor comes from a human donor with aplastic anemia. The chain uses TRBV24-1 and TRBJ2-1, with 12 bases lining up with TRBD2. CDR3 residues: CATSLAGGYNNEQFF. In DNA form, the CDR3 reads TGTGCCACCTCGCTAGCGGGAGGGTATAACAATGAGCAGTTCTTC.